Listed below are T cell receptor beta chains from one sample, sequenced in a study of tumor-infiltrating lymphocytes in localized non-small cell lung cancer. Clones were read by immunoSEQ multiplex PCR, and TCRdb kept only the in-frame ones, dropping some. The sample consists of 8,000 to 10,000 clones, around 73% of them appearing once. The material sequenced was lung tumor tissue. The receptors here all came from a human donor with non-small cell lung cancer. CDR3s include the opening cysteine and the closing phenylalanine or tryptophan. D genes are given only for firm matches. Clone size is shown for a subset of rows, as once, few, many or a class of expanded clone.

clone_size,v_call,d_call,j_call,cdr3_nt,cdr3_aa
once,TRBV18,-,TRBJ1-6,TGTGCCAGCTCCCCGGAGATCCTCTCCTATAATTCACCCCTCCACTTT,CASSPEILSYNSPLHF
few,TRBV18,-,TRBJ1-1,TGTGCCAGCTCACCACCCTTCAGTCTAAACACTGAAGCTTTCTTT,CASSPPFSLNTEAFF
-,TRBV10-3,TRBD1,TRBJ2-7,TGTGCCATCAGTGAGTCGGGACAGGAACACGAGCAGTACTTC,CAISESGQEHEQYF
-,TRBV5-6,TRBD1,TRBJ2-1,TGTGCCAGCAGCCTATGGGACAGACTCGAGCAGTTCTTC,CASSLWDRLEQFF
-,TRBV5-4,-,TRBJ1-2,TGTGCCAGCAGCTTGCTGAGGGATGGCTACACCTTC,CASSLLRDGYTF
few,TRBV19,-,TRBJ2-3,TGTGCCAGTAGTATGGCCGGACGTGGCTCAGATACGCAGTATTTT,CASSMAGRGSDTQYF
-,TRBV14,TRBD1,TRBJ1-1,TGTGCCAGCAGCAACTACAGGGGTGAGAGCACTGAAGCTTTCTTT,CASSNYRGESTEAFF
-,TRBV13,TRBD1,TRBJ2-7,TGTGCCAGCAGCTTACCTTCAGGGGGTATCTACGAGCAGTACTTC,CASSLPSGGIYEQYF
-,TRBV7-8,-,TRBJ2-7,TGTGCCAGCAGCTTAGAGCGCGCAGGGACCGTCTACGAGCAGTACTTC,CASSLERAGTVYEQYF
-,TRBV19,TRBD2,TRBJ2-3,TGTGCCAGTAGTATGGAGGTAGCGGGGGGGAGCACAGATACGCAGTATTTT,CASSMEVAGGSTDTQYF
-,TRBV2,-,TRBJ2-1,TGTGCCAGCAACCAGGACATGTACAATGAGCAGTTCTTC,CASNQDMYNEQFF
-,TRBV19,TRBD1,TRBJ1-2,TGTGCCAGTAGTCCACAGGGGGCGGGTGGCTACACCTTC,CASSPQGAGGYTF
once,TRBV18,-,TRBJ1-2,TGTGCCAGCTCACCGGGGCAGGCGTCTTCTAACTATGGCTACACCTTC,CASSPGQASSNYGYTF
few,TRBV18,-,TRBJ1-1,TGTGCCAGCTCACCTGCGGGGGTCACCACTGAAGCTTTCTTT,CASSPAGVTTEAFF
-,TRBV5-6,-,TRBJ1-2,TGTGCCAGCAGCTTGGGCTTCGGCTACACCTTC,CASSLGFGYTF
-,TRBV4-3,-,TRBJ2-1,TGCGCCAGCAGCCAAGATAGATGGGAACCTAACAATGAGCAGTTCTTC,CASSQDRWEPNNEQFF
-,TRBV5-6,-,TRBJ2-2,TGTGCCAGCAGCTTTGGGTTAAACACCGGGGAGCTGTTTTTT,CASSFGLNTGELFF
-,TRBV19,TRBD1,TRBJ1-5,TGTGCCAGTAGTCCCCGACAGGGGGTAGAGCCCCAGCATTTT,CASSPRQGVEPQHF
-,TRBV2,TRBD1,TRBJ2-1,TGTGCCAGCAGTGAGTCCCCCACAGGGGTCCTCTACAATGAGCAGTTCTTC,CASSESPTGVLYNEQFF
-,TRBV28,-,TRBJ2-3,TGTGCCAGCAGTTTTTGGGGGGGCGCGGGCGATACGCAGTATTTT,CASSFWGGAGDTQYF
few,TRBV28,TRBD2,TRBJ2-7,TGTGCCAGCATCCCCCCCGCGGGAGAGGGCTCCTACGAGCAGTACTTC,CASIPPAGEGSYEQYF
-,TRBV18,TRBD1,TRBJ1-2,TGTGCCAGCTCACCACCGGTAGCGGGACAGAAAGGCTACACCTTC,CASSPPVAGQKGYTF
-,TRBV19,-,TRBJ2-2,TGTGCCAGTAGTATCTTCAGCGGTATAAACACCGGGGAGCTGTTTTTT,CASSIFSGINTGELFF
-,TRBV12-2,-,TRBJ1-2,TGTGCAAGTCCCCTAGCCCCCCAGGGGAGGGGACCCCACTCGCCTTATGGCTACACCTTC,CASPLAPQGRGPHSPYGYTF
-,TRBV29-1,-,TRBJ2-6,TGCAGCGTTCGAGACAGCACTGGGGCCAACGTCCTGACTTTC,CSVRDSTGANVLTF
-,TRBV2,TRBD2,TRBJ2-1,TGTGCCAGCAGTGAATTCCCCGCGGGAGTAGACAATGAGCAGTTCTTC,CASSEFPAGVDNEQFF
few,TRBV9,TRBD2,TRBJ2-3,TGTGCCAGCAGCGTAGATGATAGCGGGAGCCGACAGTATTTT,CASSVDDSGSRQYF
-,TRBV29-1,TRBD1,TRBJ2-5,TGCAGCGTTACAGGGGGAGAGACCCAGTACTTC,CSVTGGETQYF
few,TRBV28,-,TRBJ2-2,TGTGCCACCTTTACTCAGGGGACCGGGGAGCTGTTTTTT,CATFTQGTGELFF
-,TRBV30,-,TRBJ2-2,TGTGCCTGGAGTGTACTGGAGGGGGAGGGCACCGGGGAGCTGTTTTTT,CAWSVLEGEGTGELFF
-,TRBV4-2,TRBD1,TRBJ1-5,TGTGCCAGCAGCCCGGGACAGGGGATCAATCAGCCCCAGCATTTT,CASSPGQGINQPQHF
-,TRBV2,-,TRBJ2-1,TGTGCCAGTCAGACAGCATTCTACAATGAGCAGTTCTTC,CASQTAFYNEQFF
-,TRBV9,TRBD1,TRBJ1-5,TGTGCCAGCAGCGTATCGCCTACAGGGGATCAGCCCCAGCATTTT,CASSVSPTGDQPQHF
-,TRBV7-9,-,TRBJ2-2,TGTGCCAGCAGCTTAGTGGCGGGGACCGGGGAGCTGTTTTTT,CASSLVAGTGELFF
-,TRBV7-3,TRBD2,TRBJ2-1,TGTGCCAGCAGCTTAGAGTGGGGGGGCTACAATGAGCAGTTCTTC,CASSLEWGGYNEQFF
-,TRBV5-1,-,TRBJ2-3,TGCGCCAGCAGCTTGGGAACAGGTCCAGCAGATACGCAGTATTTT,CASSLGTGPADTQYF
-,TRBV29-1,-,TRBJ2-7,TGCAGCGTTGAGGGGCAGGGAGTGGTTCAGCAGTACTTC,CSVEGQGVVQQYF
few,TRBV5-4,TRBD1,TRBJ2-2,TGTGCCAGCAGCTTGGTCGGACAGGGAGCGCTGTTTTTT,CASSLVGQGALFF
-,TRBV30,TRBD1,TRBJ2-2,TGTGCCTGGACCGGGACAGGGGAGGTCGGGGAGCTGTTTTTT,CAWTGTGEVGELFF